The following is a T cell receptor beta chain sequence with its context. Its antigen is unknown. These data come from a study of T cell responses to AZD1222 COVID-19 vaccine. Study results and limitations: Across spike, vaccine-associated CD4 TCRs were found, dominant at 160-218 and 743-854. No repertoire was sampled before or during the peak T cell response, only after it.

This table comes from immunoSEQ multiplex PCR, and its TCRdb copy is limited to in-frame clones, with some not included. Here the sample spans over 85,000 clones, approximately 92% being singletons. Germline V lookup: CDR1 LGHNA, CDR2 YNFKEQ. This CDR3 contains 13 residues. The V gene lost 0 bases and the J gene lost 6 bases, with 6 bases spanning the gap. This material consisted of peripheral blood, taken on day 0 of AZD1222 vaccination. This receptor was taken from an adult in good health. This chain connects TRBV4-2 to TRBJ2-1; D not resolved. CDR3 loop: CASSQELPNEQFF. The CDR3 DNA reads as TGTGCCAGCAGCCAAGAGCTCCCCAATGAGCAGTTCTTC.